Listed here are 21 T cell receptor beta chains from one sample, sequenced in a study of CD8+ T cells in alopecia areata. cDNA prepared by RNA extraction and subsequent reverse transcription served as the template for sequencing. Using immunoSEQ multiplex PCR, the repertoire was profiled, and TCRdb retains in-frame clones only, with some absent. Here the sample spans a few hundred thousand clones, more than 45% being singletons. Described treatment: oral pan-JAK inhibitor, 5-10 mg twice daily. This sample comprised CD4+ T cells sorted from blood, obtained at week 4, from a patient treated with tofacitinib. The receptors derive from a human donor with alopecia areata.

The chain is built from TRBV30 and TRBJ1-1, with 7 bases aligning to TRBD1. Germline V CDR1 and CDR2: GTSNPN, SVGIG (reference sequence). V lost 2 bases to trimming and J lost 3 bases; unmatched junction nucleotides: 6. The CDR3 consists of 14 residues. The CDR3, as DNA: TGTGCCTGGAGTCGATCACAGGGGCACACTGAAGCTTTCTTT. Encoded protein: CAWSRSQGHTEAFF.

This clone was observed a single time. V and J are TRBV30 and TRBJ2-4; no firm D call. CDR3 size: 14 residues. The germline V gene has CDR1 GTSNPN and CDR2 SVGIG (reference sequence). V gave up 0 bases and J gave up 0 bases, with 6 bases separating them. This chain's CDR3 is CAWSVGRAKNIQYF. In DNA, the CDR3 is TGTGCCTGGAGTGTAGGCAGAGCCAAAAACATTCAGTACTTC.

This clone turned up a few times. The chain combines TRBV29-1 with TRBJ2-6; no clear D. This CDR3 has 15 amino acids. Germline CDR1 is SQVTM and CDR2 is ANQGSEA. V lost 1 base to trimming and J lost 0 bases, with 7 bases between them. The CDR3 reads CSVEGGHSGANVLTF. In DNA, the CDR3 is TGCAGCGTTGAAGGAGGCCACTCTGGGGCCAACGTCCTGACTTTC. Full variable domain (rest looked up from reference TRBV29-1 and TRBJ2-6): SAVISQKPSRDICQRGTSLTIQCQVDSQVTMMFWYRQQPGQSLTLIATANQGSEATYESGFVIDKFPISRPNLTFSTLTVSNMSPEDSSIYLCSVEGGHSGANVLTFGAGSRLTVL.

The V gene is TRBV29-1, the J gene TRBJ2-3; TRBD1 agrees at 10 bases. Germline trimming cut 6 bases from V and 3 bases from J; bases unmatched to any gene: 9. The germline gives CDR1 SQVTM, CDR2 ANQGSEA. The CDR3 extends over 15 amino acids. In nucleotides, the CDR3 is TGCAGCGTACCCCGGGACAGGGGAAGAACAGATACGCAGTATTTT. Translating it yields CSVPRDRGRTDTQYF.

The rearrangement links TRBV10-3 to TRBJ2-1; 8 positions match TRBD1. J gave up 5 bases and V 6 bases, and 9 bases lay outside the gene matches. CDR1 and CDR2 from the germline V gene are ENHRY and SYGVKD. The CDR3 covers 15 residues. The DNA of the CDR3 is TGTGCCATCAGCGAACCGGGACAGGAACACAATGAGCAGTTCTTC. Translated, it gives CAISEPGQEHNEQFF.

CDR3 sequence reads: CSYRPGETQYF. For the CDR3, the DNA is TGCAGCTATCGACCGGGAGAGACCCAGTACTTC. The chain combines TRBV29-1 with TRBJ2-5, with no clear D. V lost 8 bases to trimming and J lost 4 bases, with 11 bases between them. Germline V gene data show CDR1 as SQVTM and CDR2 as ANQGSEA. This CDR3 is 11 amino acids long.

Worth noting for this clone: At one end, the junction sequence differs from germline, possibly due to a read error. In DNA form, the CDR3 reads TGCAGCGTTGGAGGACAGATGAACACTGACGCTTTCTTT. This translates into CSVGGQMNTDAFF. The J gene is TRBJ1-1, the V gene TRBV29-1, with D possibly matching TRBD1 (6 bases). The CDR3 totals 13 residues. From germline, CDR1 is SQVTM and CDR2 ANQGSEA.

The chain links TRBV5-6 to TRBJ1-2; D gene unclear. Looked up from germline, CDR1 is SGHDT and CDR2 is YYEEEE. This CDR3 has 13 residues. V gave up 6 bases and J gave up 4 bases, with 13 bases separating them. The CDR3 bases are TGTGCCAGCACCTTAGTCAAGTCCTATGGCTACACCTTC. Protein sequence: CASTLVKSYGYTF. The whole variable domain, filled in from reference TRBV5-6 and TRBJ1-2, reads DAGVTQSPTHLIKTRGQQVTLRCSPKSGHDTVSWYQQALGQGPQFIFQYYEEEERQRGNFPDRFSGHQFPNYSSELNVNALLLGDSALYLCASTLVKSYGYTFGSGTRLTVV.

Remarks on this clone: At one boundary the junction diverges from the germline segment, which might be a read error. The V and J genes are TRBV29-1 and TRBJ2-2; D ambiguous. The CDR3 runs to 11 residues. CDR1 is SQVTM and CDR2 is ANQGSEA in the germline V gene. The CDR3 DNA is TGCAGCGTTGAGAACCCCGGGGAGCTGTTTTTT. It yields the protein CSVENPGELFF.

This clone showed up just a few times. For the CDR3, the DNA is TGTGCCAGCTCACCACCGGCCACAGATACGCAGTATTTT. Amino acids: CASSPPATDTQYF. The V call is TRBV18, the J call TRBJ2-3, with D unresolved. Trimming shortened V by 0 bases and J by 2 bases, and 3 bases separated the two germline ends. Germline-derived CDR1 and CDR2 are KGHSH and LQKENI. This CDR3 comprises 13 residues.

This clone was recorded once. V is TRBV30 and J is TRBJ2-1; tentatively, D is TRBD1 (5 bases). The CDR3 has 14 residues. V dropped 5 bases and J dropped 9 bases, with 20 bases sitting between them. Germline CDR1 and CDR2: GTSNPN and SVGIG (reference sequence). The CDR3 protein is CAWARDTAFSEQFF. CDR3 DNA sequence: TGTGCCTGGGCCAGGGATACGGCTTTCAGTGAGCAGTTCTTC.

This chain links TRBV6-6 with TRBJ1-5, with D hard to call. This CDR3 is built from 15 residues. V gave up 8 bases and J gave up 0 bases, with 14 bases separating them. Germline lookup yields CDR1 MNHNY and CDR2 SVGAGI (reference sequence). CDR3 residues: CASARTADSNQPQHF. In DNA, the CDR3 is TGTGCCAGCGCGAGAACCGCAGATAGCAATCAGCCCCAGCATTTT.

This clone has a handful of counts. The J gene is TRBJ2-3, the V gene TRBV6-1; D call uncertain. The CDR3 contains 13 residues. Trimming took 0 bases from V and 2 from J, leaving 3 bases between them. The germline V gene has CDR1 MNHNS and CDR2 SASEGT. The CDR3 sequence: CASSEAYTDTQYF. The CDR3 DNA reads TGTGCCAGCAGTGAAGCGTACACAGATACGCAGTATTTT.

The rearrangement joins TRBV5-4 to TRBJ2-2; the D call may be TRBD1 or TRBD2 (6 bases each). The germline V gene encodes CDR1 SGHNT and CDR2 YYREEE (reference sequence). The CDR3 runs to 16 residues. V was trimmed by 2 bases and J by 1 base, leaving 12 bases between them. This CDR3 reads CASSFGGRVNTGELFF. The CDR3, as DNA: TGTGCCAGCAGCTTCGGGGGCAGGGTGAACACCGGGGAGCTGTTTTTT.

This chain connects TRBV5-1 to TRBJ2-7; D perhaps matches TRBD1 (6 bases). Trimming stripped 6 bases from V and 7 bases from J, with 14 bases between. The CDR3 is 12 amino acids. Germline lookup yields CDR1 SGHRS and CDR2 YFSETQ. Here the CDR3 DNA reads TGCGCCAGCATGGACAGAGAGTTTGAGCAGTACTTC. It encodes CASMDREFEQYF.

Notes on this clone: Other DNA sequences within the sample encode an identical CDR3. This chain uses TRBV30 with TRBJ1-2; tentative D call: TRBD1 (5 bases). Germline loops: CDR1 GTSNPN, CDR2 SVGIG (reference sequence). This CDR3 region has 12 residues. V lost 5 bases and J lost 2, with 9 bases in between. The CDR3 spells CAWGTGNYGYTF. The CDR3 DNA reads TGTGCCTGGGGGACGGGGAACTATGGCTACACCTTC.

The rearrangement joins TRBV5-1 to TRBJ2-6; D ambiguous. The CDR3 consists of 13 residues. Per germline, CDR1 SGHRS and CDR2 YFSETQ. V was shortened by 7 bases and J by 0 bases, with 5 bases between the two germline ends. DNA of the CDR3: TGCGCCAGCGCCGTCTCTGGGGCCAACGTCCTGACTTTC. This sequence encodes CASAVSGANVLTF.

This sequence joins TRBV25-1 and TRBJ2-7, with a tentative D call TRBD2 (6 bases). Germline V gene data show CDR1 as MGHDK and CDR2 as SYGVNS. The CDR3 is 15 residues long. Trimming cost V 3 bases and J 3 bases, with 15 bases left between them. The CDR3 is CASSEETGGIYEQYF. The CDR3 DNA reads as TGTGCCAGCAGTGAGGAAACAGGAGGGATCTACGAGCAGTACTTC.

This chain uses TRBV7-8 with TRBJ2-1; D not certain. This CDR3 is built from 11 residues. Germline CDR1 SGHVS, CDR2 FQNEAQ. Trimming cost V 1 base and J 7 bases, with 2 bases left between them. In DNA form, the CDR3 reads TGTGCCAGCAGCTTAGGAAATGAGCAGTTCTTC. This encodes CASSLGNEQFF.

The CDR3 coding sequence is TGTGCCAGTAGTATTGAGGCGGGGACTGGCTACACCTTC. Translation gives CASSIEAGTGYTF. The chain uses TRBV19 and TRBJ1-2, with a possible D match to TRBD1 (5 bases). The CDR3 has 13 residues. Germline CDR1 reads LNHDA; CDR2 reads SQIVND (reference sequence). V lost 3 bases, J lost 7 bases, and 12 bases lay in between.

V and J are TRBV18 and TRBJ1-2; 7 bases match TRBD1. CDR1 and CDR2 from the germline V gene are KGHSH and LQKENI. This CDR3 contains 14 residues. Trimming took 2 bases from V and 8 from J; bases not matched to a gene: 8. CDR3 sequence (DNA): TGTGCCAGCTCACCAACAGGGGTACCAGGCGGCTACACCTTC. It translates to CASSPTGVPGGYTF.